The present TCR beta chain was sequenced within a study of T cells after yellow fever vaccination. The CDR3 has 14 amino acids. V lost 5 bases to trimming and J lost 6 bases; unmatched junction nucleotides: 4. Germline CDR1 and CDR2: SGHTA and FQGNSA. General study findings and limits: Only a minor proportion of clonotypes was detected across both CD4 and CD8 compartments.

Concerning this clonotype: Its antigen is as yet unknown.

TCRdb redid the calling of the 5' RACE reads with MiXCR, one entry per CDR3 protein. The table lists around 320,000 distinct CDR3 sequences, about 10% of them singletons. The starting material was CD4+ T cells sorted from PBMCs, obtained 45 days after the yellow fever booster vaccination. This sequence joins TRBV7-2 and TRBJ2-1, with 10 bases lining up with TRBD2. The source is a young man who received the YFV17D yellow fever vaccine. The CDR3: CASSKGLAFNEQFF. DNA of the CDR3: TGTGCCAGCAGCAAGGGACTAGCGTTCAATGAGCAGTTCTTC.